What follows is one T cell receptor beta chain and its context. The trim removed 5 bases at V and 5 bases at J, leaving 7 bases unmatched. The CDR3 has 15 residues. Germline CDR1 KGHSH, CDR2 LQKENI. Only in-frame clones appear in the TCRdb table, and some are missing; sequencing was by immunoSEQ multiplex PCR. The data hold 85,000 to 90,000 clones, with 65% to 85% observed a single time. These data are taken from a study of blood T cell repertoires in COVID-19. About the research overall: Material from acute and convalescent COVID-19 was sourced from the United States, Italy and Spain. PBMCs, B-cell-depleted T cells, or T cells were the source of the cDNA or gDNA that made up the material.

Specimen: peripheral blood. The V and J genes are TRBV18 and TRBJ2-1; 9 positions agree with TRBD1. The sequence was collected from a man between 65 and 79 years old with acute or convalescent COVID-19. CDR3 DNA: TGTGCCAGCTCATTGGGACAGGGTAATAACAATGAGCAGTTCTTC. Its protein is CASSLGQGNNNEQFF.